This entry is about one T cell receptor beta chain. These data are taken from a study of blood T cell repertoires in COVID-19. Clones were sequenced by immunoSEQ multiplex PCR, and TCRdb holds only the in-frame ones, with some missing. The repertoire holds about 160,000 clones, with roughly 87% as singletons. The sequence came from a woman aged 60-70 years who had recovered from COVID-19. Specimen: peripheral blood.

The CDR3 region is CASSPVNYNQPQHF. The DNA of the CDR3 is TGCGCCAGCAGCCCCGTTAATTACAATCAGCCCCAGCATTTT. This sequence joins TRBV4-1 and TRBJ1-5; unclear D gene. Germline loops: CDR1 MGHRA, CDR2 YSYEKL. V was clipped by 4 bases and J by 3 bases, with 10 bases between them. The CDR3 contains 14 residues.